This T cell receptor (beta chain) is from a study of CD8+ T cells in alopecia areata. Study at large: Female C3H/HeJ mice aged about 7-11 weeks were given skin from C3H/HeJ graft donors, about 6-13 months old, that had spontaneous alopecia.

The table lists this clone with many counts. Gene names are mouse gene names. The read is 4 residues too short to cover the CDR3 end, so that end is filled in from the germline J gene. Germline CDR1 is NNHNN and CDR2 is SYGAGS (reference sequence). CDR3 length: 17 residues. V shed 0 bases and J 0 bases; nucleotides not matched to a gene: 3. Extraction of RNA preceded its reverse transcription into cDNA, which served as the sequencing template. Method: immunoSEQ multiplex PCR; TCRdb's copy keeps in-frame clones and lacks some. Altogether approximately 110,000 clones were found in the sample, and no singletons occur.

This TCR derives from a C3H/HeJ mouse with alopecia areata. These mice share the MHC haplotype H2-k. Material: lesional skin. The chain couples TRBV13-2 to TRBJ2-3; 11 bases are a match to TRBD2. This chain's CDR3 is CASGDGGLGASAETLYF. The sequenced part of the CDR3 DNA is TGTGCCAGCGGTGATGGGGGACTGGGGGCTAGTGCAGAA.